A selection of T cell receptor beta chains follows, all from one sample in a study of blood T cell repertoires in COVID-19. Sequencing used immunoSEQ multiplex PCR; TCRdb keeps in-frame clones, though not all of them. The table includes about 230,000 clones, about four fifths detected once. The sequenced material came from peripheral blood. These receptors originate from a woman older than 75 with COVID-19, enrolled during active disease. The CDR3 runs from the conserved cysteine through the conserved F or W. A D gene is named only where the DNA matches it firmly. The size entry is marked missing in some rows and otherwise reads once, few, many or a size class.

>TRBD2|.|TRBJ2-1|TRBV6-1
CASSGVAGINEQFF
TGTGCCAGCAGTGGAGTAGCGGGAATCAATGAGCAGTTCTTC
>TRBD2|.|TRBJ2-1|TRBV15
CATSRRGRGIDEQFF
TGTGCCACCAGCAGGCGGGGGAGGGGTATCGATGAGCAGTTCTTC
>.|.|TRBJ1-1|TRBV19
CASAKGALNTEAFF
TGTGCCAGTGCAAAAGGGGCTTTGAACACTGAAGCTTTCTTT
>TRBD1|.|TRBJ1-4|TRBV6-6
CASRERGRVIEKLFF
TGTGCCAGCAGAGAAAGGGGGCGCGTGATAGAAAAACTGTTTTTT
>.|.|TRBJ1-1|TRBV11-2
CASSVRGDTEAFF
TGTGCCAGCAGCGTTAGAGGCGACACTGAAGCTTTCTTT
>TRBD1|.|TRBJ2-3|TRBV24-1
CATSDFSGTGGTDTQYF
TGTGCCACCAGTGATTTCTCCGGGACAGGGGGCACAGATACGCAGTATTTT
>TRBD1|few|TRBJ1-3|TRBV4-2
CASSQATGGAGNTIYF
TGTGCCAGCAGCCAAGCGACAGGGGGGGCTGGAAACACCATATATTTT
>.|once|TRBJ1-3|TRBV9
CASSIPGSNSGNTIYF
TGTGCCAGCAGCATCCCGGGGTCTAACTCTGGAAACACCATATATTTT
>TRBD1|.|TRBJ2-7|TRBV5-1
CASSLGQGLALGEQYF
TGCGCCAGCAGCCTCGGACAGGGTTTGGCCCTAGGGGAGCAGTACTTC
>.|.|TRBJ2-7|TRBV27
CASSRTTSYEQYF
TGTGCCAGCAGTCGGACTACCTCCTACGAGCAGTACTTC